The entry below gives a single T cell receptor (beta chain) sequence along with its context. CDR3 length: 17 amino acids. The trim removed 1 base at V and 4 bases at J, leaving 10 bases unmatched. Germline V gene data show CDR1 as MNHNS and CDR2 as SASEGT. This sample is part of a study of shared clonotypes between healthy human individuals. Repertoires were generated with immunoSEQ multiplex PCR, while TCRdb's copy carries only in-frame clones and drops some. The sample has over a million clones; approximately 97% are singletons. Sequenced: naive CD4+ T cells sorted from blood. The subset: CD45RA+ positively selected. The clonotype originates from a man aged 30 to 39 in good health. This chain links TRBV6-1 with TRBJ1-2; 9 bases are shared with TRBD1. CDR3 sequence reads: CASSEVNFGQGTYGYTF. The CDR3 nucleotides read TGTGCCAGCAGTGAAGTTAATTTTGGACAGGGGACCTATGGCTACACCTTC.